This T cell receptor beta chain was profiled in a study of T cells in Graves' hyperthyroidism and ophthalmopathy. The count of this clonotype is one. Between the trimmed V and J ends, which lost 0 bases and 4 bases, there was a span of 3 bases. The germline gives CDR1 DFQATT, CDR2 SNEGSKA (reference sequence). The CDR3 is 11 residues long. It was RNA transcripts that yielded the amplified TCR beta CDR3 regions. Primed by the HTBI set, a first-round RT-PCR was run on the TCR CDR3. TCRdb analysed the multiplex PCR reads with MiXCR anew, one entry per CDR3 protein. Altogether more than 300,000 distinct CDR3 sequences are present, less than 20% being singletons, with the ten largest covering over 35%.

The sequenced sample was blood. The chain carries TRBV20-1 and TRBJ2-5; D ambiguous. The sequence was obtained from a man aged 18 to 30 with Graves' ophthalmopathy. CDR3 coding DNA: TGCAGTGCTAGAGAACGAGAGACCCAGTACTTC. Encoded protein: CSARERETQYF.